These 20 T cell receptor beta chains were all obtained from the same sample, sequenced in a study of blood T cell repertoires in COVID-19. Generated by immunoSEQ multiplex PCR, the TCRdb table keeps only in-frame clones and is missing some. The profile shows about 160,000 clones, 75% to 85% of them singletons. The sample comprised PBMCs or T cells enriched from blood (not recorded which). The receptors originated from a man between 35 and 55 years old who had recovered from COVID-19.

The V and J genes are TRBV5-6 and TRBJ1-1; TRBD1 agrees at 10 bases. V shed 3 bases and J 11 bases; nucleotides not matched to a gene: 4. Germline V CDR1 and CDR2: SGHDT, YYEEEE. The CDR3 is made up of 12 amino acids. DNA for the CDR3: TGTGCCAGCAGCTCCGGGACAGGGGCGGCTTTCTTT. Its protein product is CASSSGTGAAFF.

V is TRBV6-1 and J is TRBJ2-5, with a tentative D call TRBD1 (5 bases). The V gene's germline CDR1 is MNHNS and CDR2 SASEGT. Trimming removed 2 bases from V and 3 bases from J, with 13 bases in between. The CDR3 has 15 residues. CDR3 coding DNA: TGTGCCAGCAGTGAACGGCCGACAGCTAAAGAGACCCAGTACTTC. It specifies CASSERPTAKETQYF.

The rearrangement joins TRBV10-2 to TRBJ2-2, with 15 bases aligning to TRBD2. Germline V CDR1 and CDR2: WSHSY, SAAADI. V shed 5 bases and J 6 bases; nucleotides not matched to a gene: 1. This CDR3 has 15 amino acids. This CDR3 reads CASSWTSGGAGELFF. CDR3 bases: TGCGCCAGCAGTTGGACTAGCGGGGGGGCCGGGGAGCTGTTTTTT.

This chain connects TRBV15 to TRBJ2-1; 7 bases agree with TRBD1. Germline V gene data show CDR1 as LNHNV and CDR2 as YYDKDF (reference sequence). V dropped 3 bases and J dropped 0; count of bases not matched to a gene: 5. The CDR3 contains 16 residues. The CDR3 DNA follows: TGTGCCACCAGCAGTCGACAGGGATTCTCCTACAATGAGCAGTTCTTC. As protein: CATSSRQGFSYNEQFF.

The chain uses TRBV5-4 and TRBJ1-1, with 7 bases lining up with TRBD1. With 3 bases clipped from V and 5 bases from J, the junction kept 10 bases outside the gene matches. Germline V gene lookup returns CDR1 SGHNT and CDR2 YYREEE (reference sequence). This CDR3 has 15 amino acids. The CDR3 loop is CASSSITGEETEAFF. DNA of the CDR3: TGTGCCAGCAGCTCTATAACAGGGGAGGAAACTGAAGCTTTCTTT.

The J gene is TRBJ2-3, the V gene TRBV2; 8 nucleotides align to TRBD1. Per germline, CDR1 SNHLY and CDR2 FYNNEI. V was clipped by 5 bases and J by 0 bases; unmatched bases: 7. This CDR3 is built from 16 residues. The CDR3 coding sequence is TGTGCCAGCAGTCAGCTAGGGGACAGGAGCACAGATACGCAGTATTTT. Amino acids: CASSQLGDRSTDTQYF. Drawing the rest from reference TRBV2 and TRBJ2-3, the complete variable domain is EPEVTQTPSHQVTQMGQEVILRCVPISNHLYFYWYRQILGQKVEFLVSFYNNEISEKSEIFDDQFSVERPDGSNFTLKIRSTKLEDSAMYFCASSQLGDRSTDTQYFGPGTRLTVL.

The V call is TRBV6-5, the J call TRBJ1-2; 7 bases match TRBD1. The germline V gene encodes CDR1 MNHEY and CDR2 SVGAGI. The V gene end was trimmed by 11 bases and the J gene end by 8 bases; junction bases not matched to a gene: 20. The CDR3 is made up of 15 amino acids. The CDR3: CASARTGETYDGYTF. CDR3 nucleotide sequence: TGTGCCTCTGCACGGACAGGCGAAACCTATGACGGCTACACCTTC.

The rearrangement uses TRBV4-1 and TRBJ2-2; TRBD2 matches at 12 bases. Germline-derived CDR1 and CDR2 are MGHRA and YSYEKL. The V gene end was trimmed by 4 bases and the J gene end by 3 bases; junction bases not matched to a gene: 3. There are 16 residues in the CDR3. CDR3 loop: CASSRLAGVYTGELFF. CDR3 sequence (DNA): TGCGCCAGCAGCCGACTAGCGGGGGTCTACACCGGGGAGCTGTTTTTT.

The chain has TRBV14 and TRBJ1-1; D is unresolved. CDR3 length: 18 residues. Germline-derived CDR1 and CDR2 are SGHDN and FVKESK. V lost 0 bases, J lost 4 bases, and 21 bases lay in between. CDR3 amino acids: CASSQEGSFGATFTEAFF. CDR3 in DNA: TGTGCCAGCAGCCAAGAGGGTTCTTTCGGAGCCACTTTCACTGAAGCTTTCTTT.

This clone has just a few counts. The V gene is TRBV9, the J gene TRBJ1-6, with 8 bases fitting TRBD1. V dropped 0 bases and J dropped 10; count of bases not matched to a gene: 6. In germline, CDR1 is SGDLS, CDR2 YYNGEE. This CDR3 comprises 15 residues. The CDR3 sequence is CASSVEGTGLSPLHF. CDR3 nucleotide sequence: TGTGCCAGCAGCGTAGAAGGGACAGGTCTCTCACCCCTCCACTTT.

J is TRBJ2-1 and V is TRBV27; D remains unclear. Looked up from germline, CDR1 is MNHEY and CDR2 is SMNVEV (reference sequence). The CDR3 totals 13 residues. Trimming took off 6 bases at V and 5 bases at J, with 11 bases between the two ends. In nucleotides, the CDR3 is TGTGCCAGCAGCCGGGTTGCCAACAATGAGCAGTTCTTC. It codes for CASSRVANNEQFF.

The chain recombines TRBV5-4 with TRBJ2-3, with D perhaps TRBD2 (6 bases). The CDR3 is 13 residues long. Per the germline V gene, CDR1 is SGHNT and CDR2 is YYREEE (reference sequence). Trimming left V 0 bases short and J 6 bases short, with 8 bases between. CDR3 nucleotides: TGTGCCAGCAGCTTGGCGGCGGGGGATACGCAGTATTTT. Its translation is CASSLAAGDTQYF.

V and J are TRBV27 and TRBJ2-7; the match to TRBD2 covers 11 bases. This CDR3 has 14 residues. CDR1 MNHEY and CDR2 SMNVEV come from the germline V gene (reference sequence). The V and J ends lost 0 bases and 6 bases, in that order; junction bases with no gene match: 1. The CDR3 DNA follows: TGTGCCAGCAGTTTATCTAGCGGGGGGGGCGAGCAGTACTTC. It codes for CASSLSSGGGEQYF.

The chain has TRBV11-1 and TRBJ2-3; possibly TRBD1 for D (6 bases). Germline CDR1 reads SGHAT; CDR2 reads FQDESV (reference sequence). Trimming shortened V by 1 base and J by 7 bases, and 15 bases separated the two germline ends. This CDR3 is built from 15 residues. The CDR3 DNA reads TGTGCCAGCAGCTTAGGGGGGCCATCGGCTTATACGCAGTATTTT. The encoded protein is CASSLGGPSAYTQYF.

This clone was picked up a small number of times. CDR3: CATSDLQRDTGGTGELFF. In nucleotides, the CDR3 is TGTGCCACCAGTGATTTGCAAAGGGACACCGGAGGCACCGGGGAGCTGTTTTTT. The chain joins TRBV24-1 to TRBJ2-2, with D possibly being TRBD1 (6 bases). Germline V lookup: CDR1 KGHDR, CDR2 SFDVKD. This CDR3 is 18 amino acids long. Trimming removed 0 bases from V and 4 bases from J, with 17 bases in between.

This clone occurred once. The chain couples TRBV2 to TRBJ1-6; 9 bases line up with TRBD1. Germline-derived CDR1 and CDR2 are SNHLY and FYNNEI. The ends lost 4 bases at V and 7 bases at J; junction bases unmatched: 5. The CDR3 covers 15 residues. CDR3 in DNA: TGTGCCAGCAGTGGGTCGACAGGGGGAAATTCACCCCTCCACTTT. Its translation: CASSGSTGGNSPLHF.

There are a few counts of this clone. The genes are TRBV10-1 and TRBJ2-7, with 10 bases matching TRBD2. The CDR3 sequence is 16 residues long. The germline CDR1 and CDR2 sequences are WNHNN and SYGVQD (reference sequence). J lost 2 bases, V lost 0 bases, and 4 bases had no gene match. The chain's CDR3 is CASSESAGTSAYEQYF. CDR3 in DNA: TGCGCCAGCAGTGAGTCAGCCGGGACTAGCGCCTACGAGCAGTACTTC.

The J gene is TRBJ1-2, the V gene TRBV6-5, with TRBD1 as a possible D gene (5 bases). With 2 bases removed from V and 0 bases from J, the gap between germline ends came to 13 bases. The CDR3 has 16 amino acids. Germline assignment: CDR1 MNHEY and CDR2 SVGAGI. CDR3 sequence reads: CASSYTNYRTNYGYTF. Written as DNA, the CDR3 is TGTGCCAGCAGTTACACCAACTACAGGACTAACTATGGCTACACCTTC.

A remark on this clone: The sample contains more than one DNA sequence encoding this CDR3. The chain is built from TRBV6-1 and TRBJ1-3; tentative D call: TRBD1 (6 bases). Germline V gene lookup returns CDR1 MNHNS and CDR2 SASEGT. V was pared by 2 bases and J by 1 base, with 6 bases between. CDR3 length: 14 residues. Here the CDR3 DNA reads TGTGCCAGCAGTGAAACAGGGTCTGGAAACACCATATATTTT. Protein product: CASSETGSGNTIYF.

This rearrangement joins TRBV18 to TRBJ2-3; 9 bases fit TRBD2. Trimming removed 3 bases from V and 2 bases from J; junction bases left unmatched: 12. The CDR3 loop spans 18 amino acids. The germline V gene has CDR1 KGHSH and CDR2 LQKENI. CDR3 DNA: TGTGCCAGCTCACCGTTCCCCTTAGCGGGGGCGTCCACAGATACGCAGTATTTT. It specifies CASSPFPLAGASTDTQYF.